This T cell receptor (beta chain) stems from a study of shared clonotypes between healthy human individuals. Assay: immunoSEQ multiplex PCR; the TCRdb copy retains only in-frame clones and omits some. The sample comprises roughly 2,300,000 clones, under 95% of which are singletons, and 0.37% rests with the top ten. Sequencing input: naive CD4+ T cells from PBMCs. Subset of the sample: CD45RA+ positively selected. The receptor was derived from a man between 18 and 35 years old in good health. Some clones in this sample may be carry-over from other donors' samples.

CDR3 amino acids: CASGDPTRRGRETEAFF. CDR3 nucleotides: TGTGCCAGCGGAGATCCCACAAGACGGGGAAGGGAGACTGAAGCTTTCTTT. V gene TRBV28 combines with J gene TRBJ1-1; no clear D. Deletions cut 8 bases from V and 5 bases from J, with 27 bases between. The CDR3 length is 17 residues. Germline values: CDR1 MDHEN, CDR2 SYDVKM.